This entry describes one T cell receptor (beta chain). Losses at the gene ends were 1 base for V and 4 bases for J; bases not matched to a gene: 3. CDR1 and CDR2 (germline): LGHNA, YNFKEQ. This CDR3 spans 15 amino acids. The data originate from a study of T cell changes during pregnancy in multiple sclerosis. The method was immunoSEQ multiplex PCR; TCRdb's version includes in-frame clones alone and lacks a portion of them. The data hold about 8,000 clones, with about 89% observed a single time. The source is a female donor in good health, enrolled as a control in a pregnancy study. The source was CD8+ T cells from peripheral blood mononuclear cells, collected in the first trimester of pregnancy. This chain joins TRBV4-2 and TRBJ2-7; 11 bases map to TRBD1. Here the CDR3 DNA reads TGTGCCAGCAGCCAAGGGACAGGGGGCGCTTACGAGCAGTACTTC. Translating it yields CASSQGTGGAYEQYF.